A single T cell receptor beta chain is shown here with its context. A single base separates this from a much larger clone, so it may be a read error. Other autoimmune diseases, uncontrolled infections, pregnancy and lactation each led to patient exclusion. Thyroid ultrasound, orbital computed tomography, TRAb, serum thyroxine and clinical symptoms formed the basis of diagnosis. The PBMC fraction was derived from around 9.5 ml of fresh peripheral blood. This entry comes from a study of Graves' ophthalmopathy and Graves' hyperthyroidism. Study context: Ahead of any treatment, peripheral blood was obtained at the initial diagnosis.

Amplifying from RNA transcripts, the study obtained TCR beta CDR3 regions. Following a first-round RT-PCR that used HTBI primers, a second-round multiplex PCR was carried out. MiXCR was run by TCRdb on the multiplex PCR reads, yielding one entry per CDR3 protein. The sample shows about 480,000 distinct CDR3 sequences, 13% to 15% of them seen only once. Per germline, CDR1 SGHVS and CDR2 FNYEAQ. The CDR3 has 17 amino acids. The chain is built from TRBV7-6 and TRBJ1-1, with 9 bases matching TRBD1. The material sequenced was blood. The TCR was taken from a woman aged 25 to 45 with Graves' ophthalmopathy. This CDR3 is CPSSLGQGRNMNTEAFF. CDR3 DNA sequence: TGTCCCAGCAGCTTAGGACAGGGGAGGAATATGAACACTGAAGCTTTCTTT.